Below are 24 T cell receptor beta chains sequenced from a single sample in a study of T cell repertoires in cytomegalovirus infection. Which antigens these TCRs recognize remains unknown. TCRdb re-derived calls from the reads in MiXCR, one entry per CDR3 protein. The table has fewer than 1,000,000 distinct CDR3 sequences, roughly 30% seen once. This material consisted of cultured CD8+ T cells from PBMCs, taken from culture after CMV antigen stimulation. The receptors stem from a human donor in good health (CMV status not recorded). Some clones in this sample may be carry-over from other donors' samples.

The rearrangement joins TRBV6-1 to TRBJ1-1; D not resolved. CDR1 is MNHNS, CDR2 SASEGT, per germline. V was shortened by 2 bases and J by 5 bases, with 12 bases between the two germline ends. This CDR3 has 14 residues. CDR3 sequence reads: CASSERRVFTEAFF. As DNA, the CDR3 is TGTGCCAGCAGTGAAAGGAGGGTATTTACTGAAGCTTTCTTT.

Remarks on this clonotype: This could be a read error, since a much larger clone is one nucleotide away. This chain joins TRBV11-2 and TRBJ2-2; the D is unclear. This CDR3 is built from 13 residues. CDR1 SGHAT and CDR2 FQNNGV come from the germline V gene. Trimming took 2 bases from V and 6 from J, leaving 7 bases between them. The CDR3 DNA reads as TGTGCCAGCAGCTTAAGTGTGGCCGGGGAGCTGTTTTTT. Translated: CASSLSVAGELFF.

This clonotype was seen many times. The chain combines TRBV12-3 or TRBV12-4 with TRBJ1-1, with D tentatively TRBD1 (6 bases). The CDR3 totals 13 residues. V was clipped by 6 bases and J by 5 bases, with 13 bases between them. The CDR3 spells CASRTGKGTEAFF. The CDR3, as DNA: TGTGCCAGCAGAACAGGGAAGGGGACTGAAGCTTTCTTT.

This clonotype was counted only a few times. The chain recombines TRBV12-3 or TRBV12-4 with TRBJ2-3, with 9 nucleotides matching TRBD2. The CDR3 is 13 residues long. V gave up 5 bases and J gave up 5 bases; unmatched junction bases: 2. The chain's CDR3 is CASSRTSVDTQYF. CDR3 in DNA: TGTGCCAGCAGTCGGACTAGCGTAGATACGCAGTATTTT.

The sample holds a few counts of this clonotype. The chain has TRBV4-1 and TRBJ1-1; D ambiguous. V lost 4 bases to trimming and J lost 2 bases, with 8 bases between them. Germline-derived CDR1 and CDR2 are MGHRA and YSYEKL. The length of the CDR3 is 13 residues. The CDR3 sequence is CASSPRANTEAFF. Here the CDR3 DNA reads TGCGCCAGCAGCCCAAGGGCCAACACTGAAGCTTTCTTT.

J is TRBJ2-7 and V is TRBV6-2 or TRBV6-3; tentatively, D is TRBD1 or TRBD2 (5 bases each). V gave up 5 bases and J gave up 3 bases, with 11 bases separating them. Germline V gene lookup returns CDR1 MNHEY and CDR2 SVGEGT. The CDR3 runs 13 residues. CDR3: CASSTRDHYEQYV. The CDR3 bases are TGTGCCAGCAGTACCCGGGACCACTACGAGCAGTACGTC.

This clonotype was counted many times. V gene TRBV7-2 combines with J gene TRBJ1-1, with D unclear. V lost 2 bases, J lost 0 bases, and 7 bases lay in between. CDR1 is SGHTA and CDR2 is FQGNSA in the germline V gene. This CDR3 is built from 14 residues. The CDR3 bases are TGTGCCAGCAGCTTACTAAATATGAACACTGAAGCTTTCTTT. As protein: CASSLLNMNTEAFF.

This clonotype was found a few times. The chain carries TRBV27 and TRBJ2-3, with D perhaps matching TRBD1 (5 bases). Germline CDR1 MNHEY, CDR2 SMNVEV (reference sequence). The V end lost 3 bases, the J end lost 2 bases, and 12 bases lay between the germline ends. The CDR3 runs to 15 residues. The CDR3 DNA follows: TGTGCCAGCAGTTTTCAGGGAATAGTCACAGATACGCAGTATTTT. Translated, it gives CASSFQGIVTDTQYF.

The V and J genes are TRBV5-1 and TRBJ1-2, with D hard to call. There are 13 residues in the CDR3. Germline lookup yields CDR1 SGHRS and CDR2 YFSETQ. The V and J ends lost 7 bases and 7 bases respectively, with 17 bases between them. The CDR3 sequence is CASGAGGFRGYTF. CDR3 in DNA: TGCGCCAGCGGTGCCGGAGGGTTTCGTGGCTACACCTTC.

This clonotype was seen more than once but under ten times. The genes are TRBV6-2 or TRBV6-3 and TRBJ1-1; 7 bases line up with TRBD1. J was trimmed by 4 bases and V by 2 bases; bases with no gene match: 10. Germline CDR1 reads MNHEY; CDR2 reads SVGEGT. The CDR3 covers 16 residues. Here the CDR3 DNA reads TGTGCCAGCAGTTACGGGACCACAGGGGAACGCACTGAAGCTTTCTTT. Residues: CASSYGTTGERTEAFF.

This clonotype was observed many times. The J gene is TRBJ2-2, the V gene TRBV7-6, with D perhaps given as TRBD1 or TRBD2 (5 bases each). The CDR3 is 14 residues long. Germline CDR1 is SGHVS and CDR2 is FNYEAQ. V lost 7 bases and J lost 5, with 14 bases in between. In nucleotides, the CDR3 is TGTGCCAGCACCCTTTTGGGGGAAACCGGGGAGCTGTTTTTT. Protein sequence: CASTLLGETGELFF. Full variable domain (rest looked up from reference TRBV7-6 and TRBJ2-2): GAGVSQSPRYKVTKRGQDVALRCDPISGHVSLYWYRQALGQGPEFLTYFNYEAQQDKSGLPNDRFSAERPEGSISTLTIQRTEQRDSAMYRCASTLLGETGELFFGEGSRLTVL.

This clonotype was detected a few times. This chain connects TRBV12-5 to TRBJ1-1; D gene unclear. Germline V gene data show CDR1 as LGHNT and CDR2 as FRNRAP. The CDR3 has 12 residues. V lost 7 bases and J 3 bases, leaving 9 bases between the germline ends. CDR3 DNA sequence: TGTGCTAGTGCCCCCGATTACACTGAAGCTTTCTTT. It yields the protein CASAPDYTEAFF.

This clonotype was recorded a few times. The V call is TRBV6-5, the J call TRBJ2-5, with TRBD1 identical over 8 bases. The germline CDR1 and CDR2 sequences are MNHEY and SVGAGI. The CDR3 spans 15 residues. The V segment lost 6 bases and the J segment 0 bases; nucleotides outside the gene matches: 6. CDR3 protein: CASSPDRGYQETQYF. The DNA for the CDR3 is TGTGCCAGCAGCCCTGACAGGGGATACCAAGAGACCCAGTACTTC.

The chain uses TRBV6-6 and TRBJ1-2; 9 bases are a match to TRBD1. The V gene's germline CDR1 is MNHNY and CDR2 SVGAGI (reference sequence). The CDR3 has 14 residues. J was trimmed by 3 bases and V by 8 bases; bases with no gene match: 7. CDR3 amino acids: CASSGTGTYYGYTF. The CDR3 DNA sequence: TGTGCCAGCTCAGGGACAGGGACCTACTATGGCTACACCTTC.

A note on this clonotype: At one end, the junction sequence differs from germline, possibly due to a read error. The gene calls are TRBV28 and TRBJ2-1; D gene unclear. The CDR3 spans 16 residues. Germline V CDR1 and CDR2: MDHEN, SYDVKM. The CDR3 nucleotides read TGTGCCAACAGTTTGGAAGCGTTGGATGCCTACAATGAGCAGTTCTTC. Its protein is CANSLEALDAYNEQFF.

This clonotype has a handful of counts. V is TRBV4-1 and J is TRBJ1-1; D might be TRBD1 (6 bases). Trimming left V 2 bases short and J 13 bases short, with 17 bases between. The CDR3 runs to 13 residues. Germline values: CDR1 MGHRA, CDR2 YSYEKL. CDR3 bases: TGCGCCAGCAGCCAACCACAGGGCTACGATGTTTTCTTT. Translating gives CASSQPQGYDVFF.

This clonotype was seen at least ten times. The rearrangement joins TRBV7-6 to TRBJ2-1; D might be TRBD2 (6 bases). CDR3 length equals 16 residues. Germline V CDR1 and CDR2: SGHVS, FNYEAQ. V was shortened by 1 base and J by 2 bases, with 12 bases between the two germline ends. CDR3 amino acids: CASSLVTGEAYNEQFF. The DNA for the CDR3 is TGTGCCAGCAGCTTAGTAACGGGGGAGGCCTACAATGAGCAGTTCTTC.

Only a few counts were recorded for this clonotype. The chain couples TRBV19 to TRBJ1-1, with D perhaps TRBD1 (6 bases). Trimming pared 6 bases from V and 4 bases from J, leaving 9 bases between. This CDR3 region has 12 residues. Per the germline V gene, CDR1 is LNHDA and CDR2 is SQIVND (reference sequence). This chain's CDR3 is CASRTGFTEAFF. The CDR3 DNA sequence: TGTGCCAGTAGAACAGGGTTCACTGAAGCTTTCTTT.

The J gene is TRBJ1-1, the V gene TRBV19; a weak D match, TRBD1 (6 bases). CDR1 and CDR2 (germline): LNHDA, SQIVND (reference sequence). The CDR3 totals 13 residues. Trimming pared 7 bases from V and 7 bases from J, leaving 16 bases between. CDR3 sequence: CASKQAGEFEAFF. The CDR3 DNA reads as TGTGCCAGTAAACAGGCAGGGGAGTTTGAAGCTTTCTTT.

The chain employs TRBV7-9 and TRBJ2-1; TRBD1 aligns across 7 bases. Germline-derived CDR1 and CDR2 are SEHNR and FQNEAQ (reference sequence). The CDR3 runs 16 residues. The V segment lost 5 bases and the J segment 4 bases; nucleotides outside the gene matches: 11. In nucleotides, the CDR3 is TGTGCCAGCAGCGGAGGAGACAGGGATGGTTACAATGAGCAGTTCTTC. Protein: CASSGGDRDGYNEQFF.

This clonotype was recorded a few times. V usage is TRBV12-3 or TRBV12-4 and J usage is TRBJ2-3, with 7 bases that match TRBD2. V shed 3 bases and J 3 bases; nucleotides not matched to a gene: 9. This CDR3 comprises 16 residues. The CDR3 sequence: CASSFILADKTDTQYF. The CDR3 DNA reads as TGTGCCAGCAGTTTTATCCTAGCGGATAAGACAGATACGCAGTATTTT.

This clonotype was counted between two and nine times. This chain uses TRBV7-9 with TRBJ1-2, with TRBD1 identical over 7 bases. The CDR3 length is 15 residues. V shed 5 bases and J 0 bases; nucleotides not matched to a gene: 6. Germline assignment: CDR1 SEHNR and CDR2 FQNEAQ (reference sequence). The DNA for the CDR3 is TGTGCCAGCAGCCACTATCAGGGGGCTAACTATGGCTACACCTTC. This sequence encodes CASSHYQGANYGYTF.

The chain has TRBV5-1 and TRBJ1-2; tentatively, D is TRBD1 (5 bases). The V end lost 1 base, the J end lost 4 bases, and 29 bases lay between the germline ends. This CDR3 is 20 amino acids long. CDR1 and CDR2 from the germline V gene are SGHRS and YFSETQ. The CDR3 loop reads CASSLSSHHSRQLRGYGYTF. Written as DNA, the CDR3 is TGCGCCAGCAGCTTGTCCTCCCACCATTCCCGACAGCTTCGGGGCTATGGCTACACCTTC.

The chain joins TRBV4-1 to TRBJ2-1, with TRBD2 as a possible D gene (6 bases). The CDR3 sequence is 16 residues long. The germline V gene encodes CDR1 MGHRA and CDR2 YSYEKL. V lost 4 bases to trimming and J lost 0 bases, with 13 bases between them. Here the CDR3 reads CASSLVRGSSYNEQFF. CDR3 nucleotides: TGCGCCAGCAGCCTTGTCCGGGGGAGCTCCTACAATGAGCAGTTCTTC.